One T cell receptor beta chain is described in this entry. Its antigen remains unknown. PCR primers comprised 60 Vbeta and 13 Jbeta primers. Sequenced by immunoSEQ multiplex PCR; TCRdb stores in-frame clones only, minus some. The sample includes over 150,000 clones, over 75% seen only once; the top ten take around 2%. The sample is drawn from a study of cytomegalovirus exposure and HLA in healthy donors. Overall study context: Genetic ancestry analysis placed around four fifths of the approximately 390 donors that were genotyped in the Caucasian-associated cluster. General study findings and limits: Whilst most TCR sequences proved rare, a subset of public TCRs occurred across many donors. HLA alleles were associated with fewer than 20,000 TCR beta sequences in a later analysis at 0.05 false discovery rate.

Likely unrecorded immune exposures existed in these nominally healthy donors. The sequence came from a human donor in good health. Sample: PBMCs.

Here the CDR3 DNA reads TGTGCCAGCAGGCGGACAGCAACTAATGAAAAACTGTTTTTT. Translating gives CASRRTATNEKLFF. The chain has TRBV11-2 and TRBJ1-4; tentative D call: TRBD1 (6 bases). The V end was cut by 6 bases, the J end by 0 bases, with 8 bases between. The germline gives CDR1 SGHAT, CDR2 FQNNGV. The CDR3 has 14 residues.